Listed here are 19 T cell receptor beta chains from one sample, sequenced in a study of cytomegalovirus exposure and HLA in healthy donors. The PCR was carried out with 60 Vbeta primers and 13 Jbeta primers. TCRdb keeps only in-frame clones here, not all; method: immunoSEQ multiplex PCR. The sample lists about 140,000 clones, around two thirds occurring once. The sequencing input was PBMCs. Every receptor here comes from a male donor in good health and CMV-seronegative.

The chain uses TRBV13 and TRBJ2-2; D unclear. Germline CDR1 PRHDT, CDR2 FYEKMQ (reference sequence). CDR3 length: 12 residues. V was clipped by 5 bases and J by 5 bases, with 6 bases between them. CDR3 in DNA: TGTGCCAGCAGCATCGGGACCGGGGAGCTGTTTTTT. Its translation is CASSIGTGELFF.

The sample holds a few counts of this clone. The chain has TRBV5-8 and TRBJ2-7, with a tentative D call TRBD1 (6 bases). V lost 4 bases and J lost 2, with 13 bases in between. Looked up from germline, CDR1 is SGHTS and CDR2 is YDEGEE. The CDR3 totals 14 residues. CDR3: CASSGQLITYEQYF. The CDR3 DNA follows: TGTGCCAGCAGCGGACAGCTCATCACCTACGAGCAGTACTTC. Combining the CDR3 with reference TRBV5-8 and TRBJ2-7 gives the whole variable domain EAGVTQSPTHLIKTRGQQATLRCSPISGHTSVYWYQQALGLGLQFLLWYDEGEERNRGNFPPRFSGRQFPNYSSELNVNALELEDSALYLCASSGQLITYEQYFGPGTRLTVT.

The chain employs TRBV2 and TRBJ2-1; 7 bases match TRBD2. The V gene's germline CDR1 is SNHLY and CDR2 FYNNEI. V gave up 3 bases and J gave up 8 bases; unmatched junction bases: 4. CDR3 length equals 13 residues. CDR3 sequence (DNA): TGTGCCAGCAGTGATGGTGGGGGGGATGAGCAGTTCTTC. Its translation: CASSDGGGDEQFF.

This clone was seen only a few times. The rearrangement uses TRBV30 and TRBJ1-1; D call uncertain. Germline-derived CDR1 and CDR2 are GTSNPN and SVGIG (reference sequence). The CDR3 contains 13 residues. The V gene lost 3 bases and the J gene lost 1 base, with 9 bases spanning the gap. CDR3: CAWRQDSNTEAFF. As DNA, the CDR3 is TGTGCCTGGAGGCAGGATTCGAACACTGAAGCTTTCTTT.

This chain connects TRBV11-3 to TRBJ1-1; 7 nucleotides line up with TRBD1. After removal of 10 bases from V and 0 bases from J, the junction contained 8 bases not matched to a gene. The germline CDR1 and CDR2 sequences are SGHNT and YENEEA. The CDR3 is 14 residues long. The CDR3 DNA is TGTGCCAAAGGGCCAGGGGGATTGAACACTGAAGCTTTCTTT. Translation gives CAKGPGGLNTEAFF. Supplemented by reference TRBV11-3 and TRBJ1-1, the full variable domain reads EAGVVQSPRYKIIEKKQPVAFWCNPISGHNTLYWYLQNLGQGPELLIRYENEEAVDDSQLPKDRFSAERLKGVDSTLKIQPAELGDSAVYLCAKGPGGLNTEAFFGQGTRLTVV.

The V and J genes are TRBV6-1 and TRBJ2-7; TRBD1 agrees at 8 bases. CDR1 and CDR2 from the germline V gene are MNHNS and SASEGT. The CDR3 covers 14 residues. The V gene end was trimmed by 2 bases and the J gene end by 6 bases; junction bases not matched to a gene: 6. The CDR3 spells CASSETGTGREQYF. The CDR3 DNA reads TGTGCCAGCAGTGAAACCGGGACAGGTCGCGAGCAGTACTTC.

The J gene is TRBJ2-5, the V gene TRBV5-1; D remains unclear. The CDR3 contains 12 residues. Germline CDR1 SGHRS, CDR2 YFSETQ. The V end lost 6 bases, the J end lost 0 bases, and 6 bases lay between the germline ends. In nucleotides, the CDR3 is TGCGCCAGCACCTCTGACCAAGAGACCCAGTACTTC. It specifies CASTSDQETQYF. Filled out from reference TRBV5-1 and TRBJ2-5, the complete variable domain reads KAGVTQTPRYLIKTRGQQVTLSCSPISGHRSVSWYQQTPGQGLQFLFEYFSETQRNKGNFPGRFSGRQFSNSRSEMNVSTLELGDSALYLCASTSDQETQYFGPGTRLLVL.

The chain links TRBV28 to TRBJ1-1, with D perhaps matching TRBD1 (6 bases). V gave up 3 bases and J gave up 5 bases, with 7 bases separating them. This CDR3 has 12 amino acids. CDR1 and CDR2 (germline): MDHEN, SYDVKM. CDR3 amino acids: CASSFRGTEAFF. The CDR3 coding sequence is TGTGCCAGCAGTTTCAGGGGTACTGAAGCTTTCTTT.

This rearrangement joins TRBV7-8 to TRBJ1-6; possibly TRBD1 for D (6 bases). Germline V lookup: CDR1 SGHVS, CDR2 FQNEAQ. The CDR3 runs to 13 residues. Trimming removed 3 bases from V and 8 bases from J, with 8 bases in between. The CDR3 DNA reads TGTGCCAGCAGCTTCAGGGGTGATTCACCCCTCCACTTT. Translating it yields CASSFRGDSPLHF.

The V and J genes are TRBV9 and TRBJ1-5; no firm D call. CDR1 and CDR2 from the germline V gene are SGDLS and YYNGEE. There are 14 residues in the CDR3. Trimming left V 0 bases short and J 3 bases short, with 7 bases between. For the CDR3, the DNA is TGTGCCAGCAGCGTAGGTACGGTCAATCAGCCCCAGCATTTT. It translates to CASSVGTVNQPQHF. The variable domain in full, completed from reference TRBV9 and TRBJ1-5, reads DSGVTQTPKHLITATGQRVTLRCSPRSGDLSVYWYQQSLDQGLQFLIQYYNGEERAKGNILERFSAQQFPDLHSELNLSSLELGDSALYFCASSVGTVNQPQHFGDGTRLSIL.

Only one count was recorded for this clone. The rearrangement links TRBV7-6 to TRBJ1-1; D is unresolved. CDR3 size: 13 residues. Germline V CDR1 and CDR2: SGHVS, FNYEAQ. V shed 6 bases and J shed 5 bases, with 13 bases lying between them. DNA for the CDR3: TGTGCCAGCAGTCCCGGGGTTGGTACTGAAGCTTTCTTT. Translation: CASSPGVGTEAFF.

This chain uses TRBV11-1 with TRBJ2-5, with 8 bases lining up with TRBD2. The length of the CDR3 is 14 residues. Trimming took 2 bases from V and 3 from J; bases not matched to a gene: 2. The germline V gene encodes CDR1 SGHAT and CDR2 FQDESV (reference sequence). The CDR3 spells CASSLNSGKETQYF. The DNA for the CDR3 is TGTGCCAGCAGCTTAAATAGCGGGAAAGAGACCCAGTACTTC.

This clone has just a few counts. The chain has TRBV6-6 and TRBJ1-5; a possible D gene is TRBD1 (5 bases). Germline V CDR1 and CDR2: MNHNY, SVGAGI (reference sequence). The CDR3 totals 16 residues. Trimming shortened V by 2 bases and J by 7 bases, and 18 bases separated the two germline ends. The CDR3 DNA is TGTGCCAGCAGTTACCACCCCGACAGATCCGACCAGCCCCAGCATTTT. Its translation: CASSYHPDRSDQPQHF.

Only a few counts were recorded for this clone. The chain uses TRBV2 and TRBJ1-5; D remains ambiguous. Germline V gene sequence: CDR1 SNHLY, CDR2 FYNNEI. V shed 2 bases and J shed 3 bases, with 11 bases lying between them. The CDR3 is made up of 15 amino acids. The chain's CDR3 is CASSENSVSNQPQHF. The CDR3 DNA sequence: TGTGCCAGCAGTGAAAACTCGGTTTCCAATCAGCCCCAGCATTTT.

The rearrangement links TRBV7-3 to TRBJ2-7; 8 nucleotides line up with TRBD1. CDR3 length: 13 residues. The J segment lost 4 bases and the V segment lost 8 bases, leaving 7 bases of the junction unmatched. Per germline, CDR1 SGHTA and CDR2 FQGTGA. For the CDR3, the DNA is TGTGCCAGCGGTCCGGGACAGGAGTACGAGCAGTACTTC. This codes for CASGPGQEYEQYF.

Only one count was recorded for this clone. The rearrangement uses TRBV5-1 and TRBJ1-1, with no clear D. The CDR3 sequence is 13 residues long. Germline V gene sequence: CDR1 SGHRS, CDR2 YFSETQ. Between the trimmed V and J ends, which lost 2 bases and 3 bases, there was a span of 8 bases. CDR3 sequence (DNA): TGCGCCAGCAGCTTAGAGGGCCACACTGAAGCTTTCTTT. Amino acid sequence: CASSLEGHTEAFF. Full variable domain (missing parts from reference TRBV5-1 and TRBJ1-1): KAGVTQTPRYLIKTRGQQVTLSCSPISGHRSVSWYQQTPGQGLQFLFEYFSETQRNKGNFPGRFSGRQFSNSRSEMNVSTLELGDSALYLCASSLEGHTEAFFGQGTRLTVV.

The chain employs TRBV5-4 and TRBJ1-2; TRBD1 matches at 7 bases. V gave up 5 bases and J gave up 5 bases; unmatched junction bases: 6. Per germline, CDR1 SGHNT and CDR2 YYREEE (reference sequence). The CDR3 runs 13 residues. The CDR3 region has the DNA TGTGCCAGCAGTCGTGAGGGGGCGTATGGCTACACCTTC. Amino acid sequence: CASSREGAYGYTF. Looking up the rest from reference TRBV5-4 and TRBJ1-2 gives the full variable domain: ETGVTQSPTHLIKTRGQQVTLRCSSQSGHNTVSWYQQALGQGPQFIFQYYREEENGRGNFPPRFSGLQFPNYSSELNVNALELDDSALYLCASSREGAYGYTFGSGTRLTVV.

This clone was recorded a few times. This chain uses TRBV9 with TRBJ2-7, with D maybe TRBD1 (5 bases). The CDR3 contains 13 residues. Germline lookup yields CDR1 SGDLS and CDR2 YYNGEE. Trimming shortened V by 0 bases and J by 5 bases, and 9 bases separated the two germline ends. The CDR3 DNA sequence: TGTGCCAGCAGCGTAGAGGGGTACGACGAGCAGTACTTC. Translation gives CASSVEGYDEQYF.

In this sample, this clone turned up a few times. V and J are TRBV29-1 and TRBJ1-2; a possible D gene is TRBD1 (6 bases). CDR1 is SQVTM, CDR2 ANQGSEA, per germline. The CDR3 runs to 11 residues. Deletions cut 4 bases from V and 3 bases from J, with 6 bases between. CDR3 DNA sequence: TGCAGCGTTGGGACAGACTATGGCTACACCTTC. Its protein product is CSVGTDYGYTF.